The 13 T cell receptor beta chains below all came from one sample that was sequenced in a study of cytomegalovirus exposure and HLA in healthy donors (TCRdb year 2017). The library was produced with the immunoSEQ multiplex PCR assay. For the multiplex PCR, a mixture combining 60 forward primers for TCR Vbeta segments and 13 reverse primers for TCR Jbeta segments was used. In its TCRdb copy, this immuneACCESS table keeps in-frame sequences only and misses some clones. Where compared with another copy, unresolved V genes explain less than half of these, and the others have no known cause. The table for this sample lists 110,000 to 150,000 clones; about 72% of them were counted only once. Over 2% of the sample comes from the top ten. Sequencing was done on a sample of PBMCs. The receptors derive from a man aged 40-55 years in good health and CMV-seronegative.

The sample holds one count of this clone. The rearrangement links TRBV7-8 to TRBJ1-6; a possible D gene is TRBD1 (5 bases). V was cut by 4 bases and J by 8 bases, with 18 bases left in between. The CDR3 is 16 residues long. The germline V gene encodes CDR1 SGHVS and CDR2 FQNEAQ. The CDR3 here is CASSWPRTPKDSPLHF. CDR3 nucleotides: TGTGCCAGCAGCTGGCCTAGGACACCGAAAGATTCACCCCTCCACTTT.

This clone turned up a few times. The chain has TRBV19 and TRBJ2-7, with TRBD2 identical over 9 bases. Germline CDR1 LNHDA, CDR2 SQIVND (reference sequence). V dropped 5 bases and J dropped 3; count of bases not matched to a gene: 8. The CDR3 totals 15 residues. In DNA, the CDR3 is TGTGCCAGTAGTCCCTCCACTAGCGGGCTCTACGAGCAGTACTTC. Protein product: CASSPSTSGLYEQYF.

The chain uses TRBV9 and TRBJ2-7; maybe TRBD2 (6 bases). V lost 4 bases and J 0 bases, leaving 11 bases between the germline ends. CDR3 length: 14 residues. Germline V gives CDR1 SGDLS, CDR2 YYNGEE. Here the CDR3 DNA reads TGTGCCAGCAGCCACGGAGGGGCCTCCTACGAGCAGTACTTC. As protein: CASSHGGASYEQYF.

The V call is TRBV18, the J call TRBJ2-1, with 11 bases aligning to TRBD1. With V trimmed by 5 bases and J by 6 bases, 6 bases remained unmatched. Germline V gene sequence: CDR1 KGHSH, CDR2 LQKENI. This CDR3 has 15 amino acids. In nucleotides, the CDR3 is TGTGCCAGCTCAGAGCGGGACAGGGGGTCCAATGAGCAGTTCTTC. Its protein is CASSERDRGSNEQFF.

The CDR3 DNA sequence: TGCGCCAGCAGCCTAAAGACAGGGAACACTGAAGCTTTCTTT. It yields the protein CASSLKTGNTEAFF. The J gene is TRBJ1-1, the V gene TRBV4-1; D possibly corresponds to TRBD1 (6 bases). The length of the CDR3 is 14 residues. Trimming removed 4 bases from V and 1 base from J, with 10 bases in between. Germline CDR1 is MGHRA and CDR2 is YSYEKL.

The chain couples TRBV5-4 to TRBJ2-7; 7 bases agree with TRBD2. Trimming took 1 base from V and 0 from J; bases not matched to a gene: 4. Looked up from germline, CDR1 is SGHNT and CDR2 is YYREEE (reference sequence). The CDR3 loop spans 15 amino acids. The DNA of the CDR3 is TGTGCCAGCAGCTTGTACGGGAGGAGCTCCTACGAGCAGTACTTC. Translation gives CASSLYGRSSYEQYF.

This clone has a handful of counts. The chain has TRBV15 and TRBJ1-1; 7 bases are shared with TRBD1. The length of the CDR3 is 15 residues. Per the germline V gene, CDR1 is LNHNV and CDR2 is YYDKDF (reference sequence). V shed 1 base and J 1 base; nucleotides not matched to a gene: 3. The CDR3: CATSRGDRENTEAFF. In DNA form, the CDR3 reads TGTGCCACCAGCAGAGGCGACAGGGAGAACACTGAAGCTTTCTTT.

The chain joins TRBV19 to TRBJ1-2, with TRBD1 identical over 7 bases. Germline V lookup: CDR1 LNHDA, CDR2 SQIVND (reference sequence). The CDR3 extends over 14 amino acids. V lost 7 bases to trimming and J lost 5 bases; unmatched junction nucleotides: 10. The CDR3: CASKEGQDPYGYTF. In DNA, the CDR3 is TGTGCCAGTAAAGAAGGACAGGATCCTTATGGCTACACCTTC.

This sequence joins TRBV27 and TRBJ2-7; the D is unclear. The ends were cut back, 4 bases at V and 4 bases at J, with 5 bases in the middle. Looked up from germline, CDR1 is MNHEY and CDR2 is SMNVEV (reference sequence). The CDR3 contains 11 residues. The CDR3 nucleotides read TGTGCCAGCAGTTCCGGGTACGAGCAGTACTTC. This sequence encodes CASSSGYEQYF.

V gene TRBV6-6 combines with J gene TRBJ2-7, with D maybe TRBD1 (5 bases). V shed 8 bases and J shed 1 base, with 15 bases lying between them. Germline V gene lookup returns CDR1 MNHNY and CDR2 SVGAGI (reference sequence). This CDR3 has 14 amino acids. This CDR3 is CASRATRTSYEQYF. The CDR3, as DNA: TGTGCCAGCCGGGCGACCAGGACATCCTACGAGCAGTACTTC.

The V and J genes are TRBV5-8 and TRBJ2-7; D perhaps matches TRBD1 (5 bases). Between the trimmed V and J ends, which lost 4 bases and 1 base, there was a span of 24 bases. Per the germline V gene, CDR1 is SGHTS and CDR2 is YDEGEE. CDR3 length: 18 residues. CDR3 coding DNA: TGTGCCAGCAGCCAACGGTTACTAATCAGGGTTTTTTCCTACGAGCAGTACTTC. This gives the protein CASSQRLLIRVFSYEQYF.

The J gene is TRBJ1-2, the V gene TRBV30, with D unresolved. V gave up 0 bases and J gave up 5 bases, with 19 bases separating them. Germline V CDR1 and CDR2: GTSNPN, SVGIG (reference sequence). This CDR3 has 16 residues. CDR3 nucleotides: TGTGCCTGGAGTGTTTATTTCCCGGTAACGGGGTATGGCTACACCTTC. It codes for CAWSVYFPVTGYGYTF. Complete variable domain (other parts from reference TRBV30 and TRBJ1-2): SQTIHQWPATLVQPVGSPLSLECTVEGTSNPNLYWYRQAAGRGLQLLFYSVGIGQISSEVPQNLSASRPQDRQFILSSKKLLLSDSGFYLCAWSVYFPVTGYGYTFGSGTRLTVV.

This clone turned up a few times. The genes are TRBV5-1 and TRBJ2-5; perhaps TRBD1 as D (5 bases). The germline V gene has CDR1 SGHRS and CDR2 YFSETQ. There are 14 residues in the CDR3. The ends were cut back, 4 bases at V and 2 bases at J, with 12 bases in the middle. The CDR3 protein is CASSLRTRQETQYF. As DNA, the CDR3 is TGCGCCAGCAGCCTCAGGACACGACAAGAGACCCAGTACTTC.